This TCR beta chain was profiled in a study of blood T cells in healthy people across ages. Then a second PCR, running roughly 7 to 11 cycles, was carried out with a sample-barcoded 5' primer and a J-beta primer mix. A template-switch adaptor with 12 random nucleotides tagged each cDNA molecule. TCRdb re-called the 5' RACE reads through MiXCR, storing one row per CDR3 protein. This sample has more than 800,000 distinct CDR3 sequences; 45% occur once, and the top ten carry approximately 19%. The CDR3 spans 15 residues. Germline values: CDR1 DFQATT, CDR2 SNEGSKA (reference sequence). The germline V and J ends were trimmed by 0 bases and 4 bases, with 13 bases remaining between them.

The rearrangement joins TRBV20-1 to TRBJ2-1; D might be TRBD2 (6 bases). The sample comprised blood. This TCR came from a woman in her fifties or sixties in good health. CDR3 sequence reads: CSARESGLRYNEQFF. For the CDR3, the DNA is TGCAGTGCTAGAGAGAGCGGACTACGTTACAATGAGCAGTTCTTC.